This T cell receptor (beta chain) came from a study of identical twins. Study-wide findings and caveats: For cord blood, abundant beta clonotypes had fewer insertions, unlike memory repertoires, which showed none. Zero-insertion analyses might be partly confounded by invariant T cells like MAIT and iNKT.

Donors were all healthy Caucasians. Germline lookup yields CDR1 SGHRS and CDR2 YFSETQ. Trimming pared 2 bases from V and 0 bases from J, leaving 15 bases between. This CDR3 contains 17 residues. In TCRdb, the 5' RACE reads were re-called with MiXCR into one record per CDR3 protein. This table holds 500,000 to 650,000 distinct CDR3 sequences, 20% to 25% found once. On this clonotype: The antigen is undetermined.

These data were also reused for a study on yellow fever vaccine responses in identical twins.

The J gene is TRBJ2-1, the V gene TRBV5-1, with a possible D match to TRBD1 (6 bases). The sequence derives from a woman in her late teens or twenties in good health. Specimen: CD4+ T cells sorted from blood. CDR3 in amino acids: CASSFSPRGSSYNEQFF. The CDR3 DNA reads TGCGCCAGCAGCTTCTCGCCGAGGGGGAGCTCCTACAATGAGCAGTTCTTC.